Sequencing of this T cell receptor beta chain was carried out in a study of blood T cells in healthy people across ages. It was with a sample-barcoded 5' primer and a J-beta primer mix that a second PCR of roughly 6 to 12 cycles was run. A single record per CDR3 protein comes from TCRdb applying MiXCR to the 5' RACE reads. The table lists about 940,000 distinct CDR3 sequences, around 49% of them singletons. Comments on this clonotype: The antigen is unknown.

Study-wide results and limits: Per million T cells, the diversity of TCR beta decreased roughly linearly as age advanced.

This CDR3 contains 15 residues. V lost 3 bases and J 5 bases, leaving 12 bases between the germline ends. The germline gives CDR1 SGHRS, CDR2 YFSETQ. The TCR sequence derives from a man younger than 40 in good health. J is TRBJ1-6 and V is TRBV5-1; TRBD1 might be the D (5 bases). Sequenced: blood. CDR3 sequence: CASSSERDDNSPLHF. The CDR3 DNA follows: TGCGCCAGCAGCTCGGAGAGGGACGATAATTCACCCCTCCACTTT.